The 7 T cell receptor beta chains in this list originate from one sample, sequenced in a study of Ad26.COV2.S vaccination and SARS-CoV-2 variants (dated by TCRdb to about 2021). Explained via the paper, the treatment or condition label denotes: 15 to 20 received Ad26.COV2.S at low or high dose, single or two shots; roughly five received placebo; per-sample allocation not given. For vaccine and placebo recipients, repertoires were sequenced using samples collected on day 63 after the first injection. Libraries were constructed by the immunoSEQ multiplex PCR assay. TCRdb took over this immuneACCESS table, retaining in-frame rearrangements with V and J assigned. Such tables are incomplete; in checked studies, under half of the missing clones stem from an unresolved V gene, and the remainder is unexplained. Within this sample are about 480,000 clones, with around 88% of them counted one time only. The top ten clones comprise around 13% of the sample.

The material was peripheral blood, obtained in a trial of Ad26.COV2.S vaccine versus placebo. Receptors originate from a person aged 18-60 years who received the Ad26.COV2.S COVID-19 vaccine or a placebo.

The chain recombines TRBV9 with TRBJ2-7; TRBD1 agrees at 7 bases. CDR3 length equals 13 residues. Germline CDR1 SGDLS, CDR2 YYNGEE. With V trimmed by 0 bases and J by 5 bases, 2 bases remained unmatched. The CDR3 protein is CASSVGTGDEQYF. In DNA form, the CDR3 reads TGTGCCAGCAGCGTAGGTACAGGGGACGAGCAGTACTTC. The variable domain in full, with the rest retrieved from reference TRBV9 and TRBJ2-7, is DSGVTQTPKHLITATGQRVTLRCSPRSGDLSVYWYQQSLDQGLQFLIQYYNGEERAKGNILERFSAQQFPDLHSELNLSSLELGDSALYFCASSVGTGDEQYFGPGTRLTVT.

This clone came up a few times. The genes are TRBV2 and TRBJ2-5, with D possibly matching TRBD1 (5 bases). Trimming removed 2 bases at V and 1 base at J, with 8 bases between. This CDR3 comprises 14 residues. Looked up from germline, CDR1 is SNHLY and CDR2 is FYNNEI. The CDR3 spells CASSEQGIQETQYF. In nucleotides, the CDR3 is TGTGCCAGCAGTGAACAGGGAATCCAAGAGACCCAGTACTTC. Based on the CDR3 plus reference TRBV2 and TRBJ2-5, the full variable domain is EPEVTQTPSHQVTQMGQEVILRCVPISNHLYFYWYRQILGQKVEFLVSFYNNEISEKSEIFDDQFSVERPDGSNFTLKIRSTKLEDSAMYFCASSEQGIQETQYFGPGTRLLVL.

The rearrangement joins TRBV11-1 to TRBJ2-1, with D hard to call. The germline V gene encodes CDR1 SGHAT and CDR2 FQDESV (reference sequence). With 2 bases removed from V and 0 bases from J, the gap between germline ends came to 11 bases. This CDR3 region has 16 residues. CDR3 residues: CASSLKGRFSYNEQFF. In DNA form, the CDR3 reads TGTGCCAGCAGCTTAAAGGGCCGGTTCTCCTACAATGAGCAGTTCTTC.

V is TRBV28 and J is TRBJ1-1; a weak D match, TRBD1 (5 bases). Germline-derived CDR1 and CDR2 are MDHEN and SYDVKM. The CDR3 is 17 residues long. V dropped 5 bases and J dropped 3 bases, with 22 bases sitting between them. The chain's CDR3 is CASSMRPISGGYTEAFF. The CDR3, as DNA: TGTGCCAGCAGTATGCGGCCCATCTCTGGGGGATACACTGAAGCTTTCTTT.

The V call is TRBV28, the J call TRBJ2-6; no reliable D call. There are 14 residues in the CDR3. The germline V gene has CDR1 MDHEN and CDR2 SYDVKM. V was cut by 6 bases and J by 3 bases, with 9 bases left in between. The DNA of the CDR3 is TGTGCCAGCAGCCTTTTAGTTGGGGCCAACGTCCTGACTTTC. Protein sequence: CASSLLVGANVLTF.

A few counts support this clone. This chain links TRBV7-9 with TRBJ2-2; possible D gene TRBD2, 7 bases. With 7 bases removed from V and 5 bases from J, the gap between germline ends came to 20 bases. The CDR3 consists of 16 residues. From germline, CDR1 is SEHNR and CDR2 FQNEAQ (reference sequence). The CDR3, as DNA: TGTGCCAGCACGATGACAGGAGCGGGATCTACCGGGGAGCTGTTTTTT. This encodes CASTMTGAGSTGELFF.

The chain carries TRBV28 and TRBJ2-7, with 8 bases fitting TRBD2. Trimming took 2 bases from V and 3 from J; bases not matched to a gene: 3. The CDR3 totals 14 residues. The germline V gene has CDR1 MDHEN and CDR2 SYDVKM. The CDR3 reads CASSLPGLGYEQYF. The CDR3 DNA reads as TGTGCCAGCAGTTTACCGGGACTAGGCTACGAGCAGTACTTC.